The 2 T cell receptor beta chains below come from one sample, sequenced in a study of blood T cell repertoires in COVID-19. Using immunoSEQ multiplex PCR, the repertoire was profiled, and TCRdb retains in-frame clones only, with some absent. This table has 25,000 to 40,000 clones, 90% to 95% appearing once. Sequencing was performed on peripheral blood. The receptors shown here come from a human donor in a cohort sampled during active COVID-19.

DNA of the CDR3: TGTGCCAGCTCACCAAACACCATGAACACTGAAGCTTTCTTT. The encoded protein is CASSPNTMNTEAFF. This chain uses TRBV18 with TRBJ1-1, with D hard to call. Germline CDR1 reads KGHSH; CDR2 reads LQKENI. This CDR3 spans 14 amino acids. Trimming shortened V by 2 bases and J by 0 bases, and 7 bases separated the two germline ends.

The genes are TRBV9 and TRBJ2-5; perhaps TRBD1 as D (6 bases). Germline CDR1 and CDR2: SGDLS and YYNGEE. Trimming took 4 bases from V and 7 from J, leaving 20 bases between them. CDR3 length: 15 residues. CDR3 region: CASSFLSDSFGTQYF. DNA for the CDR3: TGTGCCAGCAGCTTTCTATCGGACAGTTTTGGGACCCAGTACTTC.